Below are 31 T cell receptor beta chains sequenced from a single sample in a study of cytomegalovirus exposure and HLA in healthy donors. Amplification used 60 Vbeta primers and 13 Jbeta primers. This table comes from immunoSEQ multiplex PCR, and its TCRdb copy is limited to in-frame clones, with some not included. The sample consists of around 140,000 clones, approximately 10% of them appearing once. Sequenced sample: PBMCs. These receptors all come from a middle-aged woman in good health and CMV-seropositive.

The chain has TRBV11-3 and TRBJ2-7; TRBD1 is a possible D gene (6 bases). V was cut by 2 bases and J by 6 bases, with 8 bases left in between. The CDR3 runs 12 residues. The germline gives CDR1 SGHNT, CDR2 YENEEA. DNA of the CDR3: TGTGCCAGCAGCTTATTCAGGGGCGAGCAGTACTTC. As protein: CASSLFRGEQYF.

This clone came up a few times. This chain links TRBV9 with TRBJ1-2; TRBD1 matches 7 bases. With 4 bases clipped from V and 7 bases from J, the junction kept 16 bases outside the gene matches. Germline lookup yields CDR1 SGDLS and CDR2 YYNGEE. The CDR3 consists of 16 residues. CDR3 in DNA: TGTGCCAGCAGCCGATCTCTCGAGGGGGCGGAGGTTGGCTACACCTTC. Protein: CASSRSLEGAEVGYTF.

This chain joins TRBV19 and TRBJ1-6; possibly TRBD1 for D (6 bases). This CDR3 spans 17 amino acids. CDR1 is LNHDA, CDR2 SQIVND, per germline (reference sequence). Trimming removed 6 bases at V and 7 bases at J, with 22 bases between. The CDR3 DNA reads TGTGCCAGTAGGGGGGCCCGGCAAGAGACGAGAAATTCACCCCTCCACTTT. This gives the protein CASRGARQETRNSPLHF.

The chain uses TRBV27 and TRBJ1-2, with TRBD1 identical over 9 bases. CDR3 size: 16 residues. The V and J ends lost 5 bases and 1 base, in that order; junction bases with no gene match: 8. Germline V gene lookup returns CDR1 MNHEY and CDR2 SMNVEV (reference sequence). The CDR3 nucleotides read TGTGCCAGCAGTCCCTGGGAGACAGGGGGTAACTATGGCTACACCTTC. Its protein is CASSPWETGGNYGYTF.

The genes are TRBV5-5 and TRBJ2-2, with D maybe TRBD1 (6 bases). Germline lookup yields CDR1 SGHKS and CDR2 YYEKEE (reference sequence). The CDR3 covers 15 residues. The V end was cut by 4 bases, the J end by 4 bases, with 14 bases between. CDR3 residues: CASSRDTSGTGELFF. The CDR3 DNA follows: TGTGCCAGCAGCCGGGACACCTCAGGCACCGGGGAGCTGTTTTTT.

This clone has only a few counts. CDR3 residues: CASSLGRGPPLEQYF. CDR3 nucleotides: TGTGCCAGCAGCTTAGGAAGAGGGCCGCCTTTGGAGCAGTACTTC. The chain couples TRBV7-9 to TRBJ2-7, with D tentatively TRBD2 (5 bases). The germline CDR1 and CDR2 sequences are SEHNR and FQNEAQ (reference sequence). Trimming removed 1 base from V and 7 bases from J, with 17 bases in between. The CDR3 spans 15 residues.

In this sample, this clone turned up a few times. The rearrangement uses TRBV6-1 and TRBJ1-1; the D gene is possibly TRBD1 (6 bases). Germline CDR1 and CDR2: MNHNS and SASEGT. The CDR3 loop spans 13 amino acids. V was clipped by 5 bases and J by 4 bases, with 11 bases between them. The CDR3 region is CASSTTGSTEAFF. The CDR3 nucleotides read TGTGCCAGCAGTACTACAGGGAGCACTGAAGCTTTCTTT.

This clone was detected a few times. In DNA, the CDR3 is TGTGCCAGCTCACCGGGGCAGGTCGGGGAGCTGTTTTTT. It codes for CASSPGQVGELFF. This sequence joins TRBV18 and TRBJ2-2, with D tentatively TRBD1 (5 bases). Looked up from germline, CDR1 is KGHSH and CDR2 is LQKENI. Between the trimmed V and J ends, which lost 3 bases and 7 bases, there was a span of 9 bases. The CDR3 covers 13 residues.

This clone was found a few times. The V gene is TRBV10-1, the J gene TRBJ2-7; 7 bases are a match to TRBD1. The V and J ends lost 6 bases and 3 bases, in that order; junction bases with no gene match: 5. Germline V gives CDR1 WNHNN, CDR2 SYGVQD (reference sequence). The CDR3 loop spans 13 amino acids. This chain's CDR3 is CASSPRDSYEQYF. CDR3 bases: TGCGCCAGCAGCCCCCGGGACAGCTACGAGCAGTACTTC.

The V gene is TRBV7-2, the J gene TRBJ1-3, with TRBD1 identical over 7 bases. The J segment lost 0 bases and the V segment lost 2 bases, leaving 4 bases of the junction unmatched. The CDR3 totals 16 residues. Germline loops: CDR1 SGHTA, CDR2 FQGNSA. This chain's CDR3 is CASSLSAGGSGNTIYF. In DNA form, the CDR3 reads TGTGCCAGCAGCTTATCGGCAGGGGGCTCTGGAAACACCATATATTTT.

The chain uses TRBV6-5 and TRBJ2-5; a possible D gene is TRBD2 (6 bases). This CDR3 region has 15 residues. The germline V gene encodes CDR1 MNHEY and CDR2 SVGAGI. V was pared by 1 base and J by 2 bases, with 11 bases between. The CDR3 DNA follows: TGTGCCAGCAGTTACTTCGGGGGACTTCAAGAGACCCAGTACTTC. It specifies CASSYFGGLQETQYF.

V gene TRBV7-9 combines with J gene TRBJ2-7; 8 nucleotides match TRBD1. J was trimmed by 9 bases and V by 0 bases; bases with no gene match: 4. Germline V lookup: CDR1 SEHNR, CDR2 FQNEAQ (reference sequence). The CDR3 sequence is 13 residues long. CDR3 DNA sequence: TGTGCCAGCAGCTTAGCCGGGACAGGCGGGCAGTACTTC. Translated, it gives CASSLAGTGGQYF.

This clone was picked up a small number of times. The chain uses TRBV10-3 and TRBJ1-1; possible D gene TRBD1, 5 bases. The V gene lost 0 bases and the J gene lost 5 bases, with 13 bases spanning the gap. Germline CDR1 ENHRY, CDR2 SYGVKD. CDR3 size: 15 residues. The CDR3 DNA reads TGTGCCATCAGTGAGTCGACGGGGGGTGTAACTGAAGCTTTCTTT. This sequence encodes CAISESTGGVTEAFF.

This clone was counted only a few times. This chain connects TRBV27 to TRBJ2-1, with D tentatively TRBD2 (5 bases). The V gene lost 4 bases and the J gene lost 8 bases, with 12 bases spanning the gap. CDR3 length: 13 residues. From germline, CDR1 is MNHEY and CDR2 SMNVEV (reference sequence). For the CDR3, the DNA is TGTGCCAGCAGTTCACTAGGAGTCTATGAGCAGTTCTTC. It yields the protein CASSSLGVYEQFF.

The chain employs TRBV14 and TRBJ1-1, with no clear D. The CDR3 extends over 16 amino acids. With 3 bases removed from V and 0 bases from J, the gap between germline ends came to 14 bases. The germline gives CDR1 SGHDN, CDR2 FVKESK. This CDR3 reads CASSHPQATVNTEAFF. In nucleotides, the CDR3 is TGTGCCAGCAGCCACCCCCAGGCGACGGTGAACACTGAAGCTTTCTTT.

Only a few counts were recorded for this clone. The chain recombines TRBV19 with TRBJ2-2; the match to TRBD2 covers 8 bases. J was trimmed by 2 bases and V by 6 bases; bases with no gene match: 5. Germline V CDR1 and CDR2: LNHDA, SQIVND (reference sequence). This CDR3 comprises 15 residues. This CDR3 reads CASSRGGLNTGELFF. The CDR3 DNA follows: TGTGCCAGTAGCCGCGGGGGGCTAAACACCGGGGAGCTGTTTTTT. Full variable domain (remainder filled in from reference TRBV19 and TRBJ2-2): DGGITQSPKYLFRKEGQNVTLSCEQNLNHDAMYWYRQDPGQGLRLIYYSQIVNDFQKGDIAEGYSVSREKKESFPLTVTSAQKNPTAFYLCASSRGGLNTGELFFGEGSRLTVL.

This clone was counted between two and nine times. The chain links TRBV2 to TRBJ1-2; the match to TRBD1 covers 9 bases. The CDR3 runs to 12 residues. Germline CDR1 and CDR2: SNHLY and FYNNEI. Trimming at V came to 7 bases and at J to 7 bases, leaving 4 bases not matched to a gene. CDR3 sequence (DNA): TGTGCCAGCACTACAGGGGGCTTTGGCTACACCTTC. Translating gives CASTTGGFGYTF.

The chain has TRBV6-1 and TRBJ2-7; 7 positions agree with TRBD1. Germline V gene sequence: CDR1 MNHNS, CDR2 SASEGT. This CDR3 spans 14 amino acids. V lost 7 bases and J lost 1; bases outside the gene matches: 7. The CDR3 protein is CASNPTGLSYEQYF. The CDR3 DNA follows: TGTGCCAGCAATCCGACAGGGCTGTCCTACGAGCAGTACTTC.

In this sample, this clone turned up a few times. V and J are TRBV9 and TRBJ2-2; 10 positions match TRBD2. The CDR3 extends over 17 amino acids. CDR1 is SGDLS and CDR2 is YYNGEE in the germline V gene. V was clipped by 1 base and J by 1 base; unmatched bases: 4. The CDR3 bases are TGTGCCAGCAGCGTAACCCGGACTAGCGGGAACACCGGGGAGCTGTTTTTT. Encoded protein: CASSVTRTSGNTGELFF.

This clone has just a few counts. The gene calls are TRBV6-5 and TRBJ2-5; TRBD2 agrees at 15 bases. The CDR3 runs to 15 residues. After removal of 6 bases from V and 5 bases from J, the junction contained 4 bases not matched to a gene. The germline CDR1 and CDR2 sequences are MNHEY and SVGAGI. CDR3: CASSRTSGGAETQYF. CDR3 DNA: TGTGCCAGCAGCCGGACTAGCGGGGGGGCTGAGACCCAGTACTTC.

The chain recombines TRBV6-5 with TRBJ1-1; the match to TRBD1 covers 8 bases. V lost 4 bases and J lost 0; bases outside the gene matches: 7. The CDR3 is made up of 16 amino acids. Germline-derived CDR1 and CDR2 are MNHEY and SVGAGI. In nucleotides, the CDR3 is TGTGCCAGCAGTTTCCGGGACAGGCGGGTGAACACTGAAGCTTTCTTT. This sequence encodes CASSFRDRRVNTEAFF.

This clone was picked up a small number of times. This chain joins TRBV4-1 and TRBJ1-4; 9 bases map to TRBD1. The V segment lost 1 base and the J segment 7 bases; nucleotides outside the gene matches: 7. CDR1 and CDR2 (germline): MGHRA, YSYEKL. This CDR3 contains 16 residues. CDR3 sequence: CASSQGPGQGTEKLFF. CDR3 bases: TGCGCCAGCAGCCAAGGTCCGGGACAGGGTACTGAAAAACTGTTTTTT.

As for this clone: It is unclear where the CDR3 begins or ends on the DNA, so no DNA is shown, and the CDR3 is as TCRdb lists it. This sequence joins TRBV7-9 and TRBJ1-2; TRBD1 is the table's D call and was not checked against the DNA. Germline CDR1 SEHNR, CDR2 FQNEAQ (reference sequence). The CDR3 is 13 amino acids in total, end residues counted. This chain's CDR3 is CASSLDWAQGSTF.

The chain combines TRBV4-3 with TRBJ1-2, with 8 bases fitting TRBD1. CDR3 size: 15 residues. V gave up 1 base and J gave up 11 bases; unmatched junction bases: 12. The germline CDR1 and CDR2 sequences are LGHNA and YSLEER. For the CDR3, the DNA is TGCGCCAGCAGCCAAGCTGGCCGGGACAGGCCGATATACACCTTC. Translation: CASSQAGRDRPIYTF.

The genes are TRBV14 and TRBJ1-2; D is uncertain. The germline CDR1 and CDR2 sequences are SGHDN and FVKESK. This CDR3 region has 14 residues. V lost 0 bases and J lost 3, with 8 bases in between. CDR3 sequence (DNA): TGTGCCAGCAGCCAAGATTCTCTGTACTATGGCTACACCTTC. Translated, it gives CASSQDSLYYGYTF.

The table lists this clone with a few counts. The gene calls are TRBV5-8 and TRBJ2-7; TRBD1 might be the D (6 bases). Germline-derived CDR1 and CDR2 are SGHTS and YDEGEE. This CDR3 is built from 16 residues. Trimming shortened V by 0 bases and J by 2 bases, and 15 bases separated the two germline ends. The CDR3: CASSLEQGVSPYEQYF. In DNA, the CDR3 is TGTGCCAGCAGCTTGGAACAGGGTGTGAGTCCCTACGAGCAGTACTTC.

V gene TRBV27 combines with J gene TRBJ2-1, with 8 bases matching TRBD1. Unmatched junction bases numbered 4, after V lost 3 bases and J lost 6 bases. The CDR3 sequence is 14 residues long. Germline CDR1 reads MNHEY; CDR2 reads SMNVEV (reference sequence). As DNA, the CDR3 is TGTGCCAGCAGTTTGGAAACAGGGGGCAATGAGCAGTTCTTC. This translates into CASSLETGGNEQFF.

The V gene is TRBV5-4, the J gene TRBJ1-2, with D possibly TRBD1 on 5 matching bases. The CDR3 contains 15 residues. With 0 bases removed from V and 2 bases from J, the gap between germline ends came to 11 bases. CDR1 and CDR2 from the germline V gene are SGHNT and YYREEE (reference sequence). The CDR3 DNA reads as TGTGCCAGCAGCTTGGTTGGCAGGGAAAACTATGGCTACACCTTC. The encoded protein is CASSLVGRENYGYTF.

The chain combines TRBV6-1 with TRBJ2-5; 8 bases are a match to TRBD2. Per the germline V gene, CDR1 is MNHNS and CDR2 is SASEGT. V was clipped by 6 bases and J by 2 bases; unmatched bases: 14. CDR3 size: 17 residues. The CDR3 here is CASSELGGSGEQETQYF. The CDR3 DNA sequence: TGTGCCAGCAGCGAACTAGGGGGTAGCGGGGAGCAAGAGACCCAGTACTTC.

This clone was counted a few times. As the CDR3 is not closed by the conserved phenylalanine or tryptophan, this likely results from a read error. The J gene is TRBJ1-5, the V gene TRBV6-1; D is undetermined. V lost 9 bases to trimming and J lost 3 bases, with 9 bases between them. Germline V CDR1 and CDR2: MNHNS, SASEGT. This CDR3 has 12 residues. The CDR3 sequence: CARSRDNQPQHV. The CDR3 DNA reads TGTGCCAGAAGTAGGGACAATCAGCCCCAGCATGTT.

This clone has just a few counts. The CDR3 region has the DNA TGTGCCAGCAGCCCTACAGGGACGAACTATGGCTACACCTTC. Translation: CASSPTGTNYGYTF. This rearrangement joins TRBV6-1 to TRBJ1-2; D is perhaps TRBD1 (6 bases). Trimming cost V 6 bases and J 2 bases, with 13 bases left between them. Germline CDR1 MNHNS, CDR2 SASEGT. The CDR3 has 14 residues.